The 9 T cell receptor beta chains reported below all come from one sample, sequenced in a study of memory CD4+ T cells and cytomegalovirus serostatus (dated by TCRdb to between 2018 and 2021). Single viable CD3+CD4+CD8-CD45RO+ cells were sorted as memory CD4+ T cells on a FACSAria II. Library method: the immunoSEQ multiplex PCR assay. TCRdb stores this immuneACCESS table with in-frame sequences only. Part of the clones is absent; in the studies checked, under half of the shortfall reflects unresolved V genes, and no reason is known for the rest. This sample is represented by under 55,000 clones; 65% to 80% of them were singletons. The ten largest account for 1.4% of the sample. The sample taken for sequencing was memory CD4+ T cells from blood. The receptor source for this set is an adult in good health and CMV-seropositive.

J is TRBJ2-1 and V is TRBV11-3; 10 bases match TRBD2. This CDR3 spans 16 amino acids. The V gene's germline CDR1 is SGHNT and CDR2 YENEEA. J lost 6 bases, V lost 4 bases, and 9 bases had no gene match. The CDR3 bases are TGTGCCAGCAGCTCCCACGCTAGCGGGAGTGTCAATGAGCAGTTCTTC. It yields the protein CASSSHASGSVNEQFF.

This clone has just a few counts. The chain is built from TRBV19 and TRBJ2-3; 8 nucleotides line up with TRBD1. The CDR3 length is 15 residues. J was trimmed by 3 bases and V by 6 bases; bases with no gene match: 8. The germline gives CDR1 LNHDA, CDR2 SQIVND (reference sequence). Here the CDR3 DNA reads TGTGCCAGTAGCGAACAGGGACAGGTAACAGATACGCAGTATTTT. This gives the protein CASSEQGQVTDTQYF.

This chain uses TRBV6-1 with TRBJ1-1; D might be TRBD1 (5 bases). Trimming left V 5 bases short and J 8 bases short, with 21 bases between. The CDR3 sequence is 15 residues long. CDR1 and CDR2 from the germline V gene are MNHNS and SASEGT. The CDR3 sequence is CASSPVVSRNREAFF. CDR3 DNA: TGTGCCAGCAGTCCCGTCGTTAGCCGAAACAGGGAAGCTTTCTTT.

This clone was seen only a few times. The rearrangement joins TRBV5-1 to TRBJ1-1; TRBD1 might be the D (5 bases). Germline V gene sequence: CDR1 SGHRS, CDR2 YFSETQ. The CDR3 has 14 amino acids. V dropped 4 bases and J dropped 6 bases, with 16 bases sitting between them. CDR3 protein: CASSTEPGLAEAFF. The CDR3, as DNA: TGCGCCAGCAGCACCGAACCAGGGTTGGCTGAAGCTTTCTTT.

In nucleotides, the CDR3 is TGTGCCAGCCATTTCGGGAGAGCGGACACCGGGGAGCTGTTTTTT. Its translation: CASHFGRADTGELFF. The chain combines TRBV4-2 with TRBJ2-2, with a possible D match to TRBD2 (6 bases). The V end was cut by 8 bases, the J end by 3 bases, with 16 bases between. CDR3 size: 15 residues. CDR1 and CDR2 from the germline V gene are LGHNA and YNFKEQ.

The sample holds one count of this clone. The chain combines TRBV27 with TRBJ1-1, with no clear D. Germline loops: CDR1 MNHEY, CDR2 SMNVEV (reference sequence). Trimming stripped 3 bases from V and 1 base from J, with 6 bases between. This CDR3 contains 13 residues. CDR3 in DNA: TGTGCCAGCAGTTTGGGCAAGAACACTGAAGCTTTCTTT. This sequence encodes CASSLGKNTEAFF.

The rearrangement links TRBV6-1 to TRBJ2-7; a possible D gene is TRBD1 (6 bases). This CDR3 contains 15 residues. V gave up 1 base and J gave up 4 bases, with 14 bases separating them. CDR1 is MNHNS and CDR2 is SASEGT in the germline V gene. The CDR3 spells CASSEGWGTGYEQYF. As DNA, the CDR3 is TGTGCCAGCAGTGAAGGTTGGGGTACAGGGTACGAGCAGTACTTC.

The chain links TRBV5-4 to TRBJ1-5, with a weak D call TRBD1 (5 bases). This CDR3 is 14 amino acids long. From germline, CDR1 is SGHNT and CDR2 YYREEE (reference sequence). Deletions cut 1 base from V and 7 bases from J, with 12 bases between. This CDR3 is CASSLMGVGQPQHF. For the CDR3, the DNA is TGTGCCAGCAGCTTGATGGGGGTGGGCCAGCCCCAGCATTTT.

V is TRBV2 and J is TRBJ1-4; weak D call: TRBD1 (5 bases). The germline V gene has CDR1 SNHLY and CDR2 FYNNEI. Trimming shortened V by 2 bases and J by 1 base, and 8 bases separated the two germline ends. The CDR3 is 15 amino acids. DNA for the CDR3: TGTGCCAGCAGTGAATCGGGGCTAACTAATGAAAAACTGTTTTTT. As protein: CASSESGLTNEKLFF.